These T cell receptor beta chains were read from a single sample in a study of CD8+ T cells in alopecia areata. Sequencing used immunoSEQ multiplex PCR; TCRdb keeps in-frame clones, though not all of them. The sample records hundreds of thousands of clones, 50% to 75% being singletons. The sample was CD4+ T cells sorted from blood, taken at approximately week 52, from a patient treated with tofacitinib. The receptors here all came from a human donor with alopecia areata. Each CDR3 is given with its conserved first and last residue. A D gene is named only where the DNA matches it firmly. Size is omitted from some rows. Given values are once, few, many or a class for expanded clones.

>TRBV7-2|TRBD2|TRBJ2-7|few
CASSLAAGGSSYEQYF
TGTGCCAGCAGCCTGGCAGCGGGGGGGAGCTCCTACGAGCAGTACTTC
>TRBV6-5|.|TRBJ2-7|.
CASSQGGYYEQYF
TGTGCCAGCAGCCAAGGGGGGTACTACGAGCAGTACTTC
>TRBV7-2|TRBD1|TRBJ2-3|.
CASSRIRTGFTDTQYF
TGTGCCAGCAGCCGAATCCGGACAGGCTTCACAGATACGCAGTATTTT
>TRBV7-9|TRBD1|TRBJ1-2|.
CASSLAFWDSEGYGYTF
TGTGCCAGCAGCTTAGCATTTTGGGACAGCGAAGGATATGGCTACACCTTC
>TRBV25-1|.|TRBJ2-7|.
CASSEYSGEQYF
TGTGCCAGCAGTGAATATAGTGGGGAGCAGTACTTC
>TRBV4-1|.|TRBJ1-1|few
CASSQPGRLAEAFF
TGCGCCAGCAGCCAACCAGGGCGTTTGGCTGAAGCTTTCTTT
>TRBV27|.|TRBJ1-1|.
CASSLSRVDGAFF
TGTGCCAGCAGTTTATCGAGAGTCGATGGAGCTTTCTTT
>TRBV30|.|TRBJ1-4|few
CAWRQTGSEKLFF
TGTGCCTGGAGGCAGACTGGATCGGAAAAACTGTTTTTT
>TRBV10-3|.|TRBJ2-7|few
CAISDSYEQYF
TGTGCCATCAGTGACAGCTACGAGCAGTACTTC
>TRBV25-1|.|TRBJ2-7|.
CASEAPSGKVYEQYF
TGTGCCAGCGAGGCCCCCAGCGGAAAGGTGTACGAGCAGTACTTC
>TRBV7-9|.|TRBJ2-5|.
CASSFKPETQYF
TGTGCCAGCAGCTTTAAGCCGGAGACCCAGTACTTC
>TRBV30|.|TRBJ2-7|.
CAWRPGRADAYEQYF
TGTGCCTGGAGGCCCGGAAGGGCTGACGCCTACGAGCAGTACTTC
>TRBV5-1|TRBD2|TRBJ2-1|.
CATGVAGGPHEQFF
TGCGCCACAGGAGTAGCGGGGGGGCCTCATGAGCAGTTCTTC
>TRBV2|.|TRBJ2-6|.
CASSSQGTGANVLTF
TGTGCCAGCAGTTCACAGGGAACTGGGGCCAACGTCCTGACTTTC
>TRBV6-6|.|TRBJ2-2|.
CASSDSVGELFF
TGTGCCAGCAGCGATTCCGTGGGGGAGCTGTTTTTT
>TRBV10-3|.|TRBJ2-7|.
CAISDGGLGRYEQYF
TGTGCCATCAGCGATGGGGGGCTTGGCCGCTACGAGCAGTACTTC
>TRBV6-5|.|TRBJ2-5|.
CASSYQGGTQYF
TGTGCCAGCAGTTATCAAGGGGGGACCCAGTACTTC
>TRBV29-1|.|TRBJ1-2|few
CSVVYSPYGYTF
TGCAGCGTTGTGTACAGTCCCTATGGCTACACCTTC
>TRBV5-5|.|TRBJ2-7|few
CASSSGLRTDSYEQYF
TGTGCCAGCAGCTCTGGTTTAAGGACGGACTCCTACGAGCAGTACTTC
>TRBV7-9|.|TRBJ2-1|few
CASSLGEYNEQFF
TGTGCCAGCAGCTTGGGTGAATACAATGAGCAGTTCTTC
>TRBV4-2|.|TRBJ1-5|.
CASSQVGNQPQHF
TGTGCCAGCAGCCAGGTGGGCAATCAGCCCCAGCATTTT
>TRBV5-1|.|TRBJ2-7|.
CASSLAGGSYEQYF
TGCGCCAGCAGCTTAGCAGGGGGGTCCTACGAGCAGTACTTC
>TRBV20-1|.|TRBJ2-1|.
CSALSDNEQFF
TGCAGTGCTCTGAGCGACAATGAGCAGTTCTTC
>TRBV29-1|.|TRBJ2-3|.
CSSLGSSSTDTQYF
TGCAGCTCTCTCGGCAGCTCTAGCACAGATACGCAGTATTTT
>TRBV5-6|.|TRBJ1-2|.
CASTARDGYTF
TGTGCCAGCACCGCCCGGGATGGCTACACCTTC
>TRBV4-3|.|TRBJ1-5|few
CASSQQGNQPQHF
TGCGCCAGCAGCCAACAGGGCAATCAGCCCCAGCATTTT
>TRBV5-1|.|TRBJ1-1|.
CASSPGGRLTEAFF
TGCGCCAGCAGCCCGGGGGGACGGCTCACTGAAGCTTTCTTT
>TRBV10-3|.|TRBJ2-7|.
CASSPGTAGPEQYF
TGTGCCAGCAGCCCTGGGACTGCTGGGCCCGAGCAGTACTTC
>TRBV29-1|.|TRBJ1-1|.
CSVAIRGRPFF
TGCAGCGTTGCGATTCGGGGACGTCCTTTCTTT
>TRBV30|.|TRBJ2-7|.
CAWGHRREGEQYF
TGTGCCTGGGGACATCGACGGGAAGGCGAGCAGTACTTC
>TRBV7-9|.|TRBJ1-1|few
CASSLGRVTEAFF
TGTGCCAGCAGCTTGGGCAGAGTCACTGAAGCTTTCTTT
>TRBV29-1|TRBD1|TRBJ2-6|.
CSVWDRGRSGANVLTF
TGCAGCGTATGGGACAGGGGGCGGTCTGGGGCCAACGTCCTGACTTTC
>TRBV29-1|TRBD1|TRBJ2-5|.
CSAGQGQETQYF
TGCAGCGCTGGACAGGGCCAAGAGACCCAGTACTTC
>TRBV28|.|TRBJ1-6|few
CASSLGLSGSQGSPLHF
TGTGCCAGCAGTTTGGGTCTGTCGGGGAGCCAGGGTTCACCCCTCCACTTT
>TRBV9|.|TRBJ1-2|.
CASSVGTAGGYTF
TGTGCCAGCAGCGTAGGGACCGCGGGGGGCTACACCTTC
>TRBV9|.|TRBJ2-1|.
CASSVGANTYNEQFF
TGTGCCAGCAGCGTAGGAGCTAACACCTACAATGAGCAGTTCTTC
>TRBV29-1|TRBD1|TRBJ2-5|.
CSVRSGQLQETQYF
TGCAGCGTTCGATCGGGACAGCTCCAAGAGACCCAGTACTTC
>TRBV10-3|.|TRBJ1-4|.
CAISSGDLNEKLFF
TGTGCCATCAGTTCTGGGGACCTTAATGAAAAACTGTTTTTT
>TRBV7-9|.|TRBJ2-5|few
CASSFVTVQETQYF
TGTGCCAGCAGCTTCGTGACAGTGCAAGAGACCCAGTACTTC
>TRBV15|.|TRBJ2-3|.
CATRAASTDTQYF
TGTGCCACCAGGGCAGCTAGCACAGATACGCAGTATTTT
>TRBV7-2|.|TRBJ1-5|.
CASSDRSGVQPQHF
TGTGCCAGCAGCGACCGATCGGGGGTGCAGCCCCAGCATTTT
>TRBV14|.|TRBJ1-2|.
CASSQERGLGYTF
TGTGCCAGCAGCCAAGAACGGGGGCTCGGCTACACCTTC
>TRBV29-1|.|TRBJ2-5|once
CSVLVQVQETQYF
TGCAGCGTTCTGGTACAGGTCCAAGAGACCCAGTACTTC
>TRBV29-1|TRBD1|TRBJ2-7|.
CSVKQTGTGGYEQYF
TGCAGCGTAAAACAAACCGGGACAGGGGGGTACGAGCAGTACTTC
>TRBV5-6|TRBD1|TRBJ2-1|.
CASSFWQGARGEQFF
TGTGCCAGCAGCTTTTGGCAGGGGGCGCGCGGTGAGCAGTTCTTC
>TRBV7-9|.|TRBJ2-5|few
CASSLGQTTQETQYF
TGTGCCAGCAGCTTAGGGCAGACAACTCAAGAGACCCAGTACTTC
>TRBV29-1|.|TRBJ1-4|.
CSVVGATNEKLFF
TGCAGCGTTGTGGGTGCAACTAATGAAAAACTGTTTTTT